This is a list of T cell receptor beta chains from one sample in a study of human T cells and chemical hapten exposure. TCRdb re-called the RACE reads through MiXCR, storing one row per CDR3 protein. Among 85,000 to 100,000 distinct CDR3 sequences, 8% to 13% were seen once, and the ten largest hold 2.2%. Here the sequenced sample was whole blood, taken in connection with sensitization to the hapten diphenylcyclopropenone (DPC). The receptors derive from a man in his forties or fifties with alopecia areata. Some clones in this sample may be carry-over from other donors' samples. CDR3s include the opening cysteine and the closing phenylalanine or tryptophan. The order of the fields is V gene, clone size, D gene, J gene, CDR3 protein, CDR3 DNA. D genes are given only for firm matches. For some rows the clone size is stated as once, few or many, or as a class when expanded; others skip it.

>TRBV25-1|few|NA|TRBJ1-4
CASSETATNEKLFF
TGTGCCAGCAGTGAGACAGCAACTAATGAAAAACTGTTTTTT
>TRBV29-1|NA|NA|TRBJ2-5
CSVEAITQETQYF
TGCAGCGTTGAGGCCATCACTCAAGAGACCCAGTACTTC
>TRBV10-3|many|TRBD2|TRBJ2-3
CAISAWLAGMNTQYF
TGTGCCATCAGTGCGTGGCTAGCGGGAATGAATACGCAGTATTTT
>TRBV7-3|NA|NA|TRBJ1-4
CASSPETDPDEKLFF
TGTGCCAGCAGCCCCGAGACAGATCCGGATGAAAAACTGTTTTTT
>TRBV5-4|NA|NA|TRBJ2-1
CASSLEAASSYNEQFF
TGTGCCAGCAGCTTGGAAGCGGCTAGCTCCTACAATGAGCAGTTCTTC
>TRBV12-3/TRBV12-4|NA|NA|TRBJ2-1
CASSPGGTDEQFF
TGTGCCAGCAGTCCCGGGGGTACCGATGAGCAGTTCTTC
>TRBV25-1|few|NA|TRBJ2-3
CASSEFGSPTDTQYF
TGTGCCAGCAGTGAATTCGGCTCTCCCACAGATACGCAGTATTTT
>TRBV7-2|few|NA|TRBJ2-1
CASSLSGASAYNEQFF
TGTGCCAGCAGCCTAAGCGGTGCTAGCGCATACAATGAGCAGTTCTTC
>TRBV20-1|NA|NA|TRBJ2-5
CSARDVQTQETQYF
TGCAGTGCTAGAGATGTCCAGACCCAAGAGACCCAGTACTTC
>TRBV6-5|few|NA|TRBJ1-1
CASSSTGDRNTEAFF
TGTGCCAGCAGCTCGACTGGGGACCGGAACACTGAAGCTTTCTTT
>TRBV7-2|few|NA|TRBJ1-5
CASSLAGPSNQPQHF
TGTGCCAGCAGCTTAGCGGGACCGAGCAATCAGCCCCAGCATTTT
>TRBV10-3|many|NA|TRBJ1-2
CAIRETDNYGYTF
TGTGCCATCAGGGAGACAGATAACTATGGCTACACCTTC
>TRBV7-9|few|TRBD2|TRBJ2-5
CASSLRGVVETQYF
TGTGCCAGCAGTTTACGGGGGGTCGTGGAGACCCAGTACTTC
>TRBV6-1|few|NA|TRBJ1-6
CASQIRENSPLHF
TGTGCCAGCCAGATACGTGAGAATTCACCCCTCCACTTT
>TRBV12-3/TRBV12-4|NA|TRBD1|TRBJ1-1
CASTLTGGAEAFF
TGTGCCAGCACCCTTACAGGGGGTGCCGAAGCTTTCTTT
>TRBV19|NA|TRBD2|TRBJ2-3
CASSIVGLVGDTQYF
TGTGCCAGTAGTATAGTCGGACTAGTGGGAGATACGCAGTATTTT
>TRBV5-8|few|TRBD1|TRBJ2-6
CASSRPVQGARAGANVLTF
TGTGCCAGCAGCCGTCCCGTCCAGGGGGCCAGGGCTGGGGCCAACGTCCTGACTTTC
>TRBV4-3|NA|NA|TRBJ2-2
CASSQVRATGELFF
TGCGCCAGCAGCCAAGTGAGGGCCACCGGGGAGCTGTTTTTT
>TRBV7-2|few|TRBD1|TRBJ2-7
CASSARDRDEQYF
TGTGCCAGCAGCGCTCGGGACAGGGACGAGCAGTACTTC
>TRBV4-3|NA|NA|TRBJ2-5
CASSQADRRAVETQYF
TGCGCCAGCAGCCAAGCCGACAGGAGGGCCGTAGAGACCCAGTACTTC
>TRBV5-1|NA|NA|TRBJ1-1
CASSLEGVQGRNTEAFF
TGCGCCAGCAGCTTGGAAGGGGTACAGGGACGGAACACTGAAGCTTTCTTT
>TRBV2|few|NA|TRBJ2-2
CASKAAGLGTGELFF
TGTGCCAGCAAAGCGGCAGGTCTCGGCACCGGGGAGCTGTTTTTT
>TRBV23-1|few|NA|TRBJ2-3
CASSRSVYTQYF
TGCGCCAGCAGCCGGAGCGTGTATACGCAGTATTTT
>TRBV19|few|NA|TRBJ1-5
CASIRTDSNQPQHF
TGTGCCAGTATTCGGACAGATAGCAATCAGCCCCAGCATTTT
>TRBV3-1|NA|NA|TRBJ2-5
CASSHKKETQYF
TGTGCCAGCAGCCATAAGAAAGAGACCCAGTACTTC
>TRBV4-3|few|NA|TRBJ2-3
CASSQDSPGRGATDTQYF
TGCGCCAGCAGCCAAGATAGTCCAGGGCGAGGAGCCACAGATACGCAGTATTTT
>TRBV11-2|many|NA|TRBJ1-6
CASSPLRRADNSPLHF
TGTGCCAGCAGCCCCCTCCGGAGGGCTGATAATTCACCCCTCCACTTT
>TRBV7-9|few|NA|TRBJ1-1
CASSQSLGTEAFF
TGTGCCAGCAGCCAAAGTCTGGGCACTGAAGCTTTCTTT
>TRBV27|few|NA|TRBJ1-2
CASSIRRDGNYGYTF
TGTGCCAGCAGTATTCGCCGGGACGGAAACTATGGCTACACCTTC
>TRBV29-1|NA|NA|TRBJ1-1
CSVGAVGPNTEAFF
TGCAGCGTGGGAGCCGTGGGGCCGAACACTGAAGCTTTCTTT
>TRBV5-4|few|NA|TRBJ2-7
CASSLGGPGAYEQYF
TGTGCCAGCAGCTTGGGAGGGCCGGGAGCTTACGAGCAGTACTTC
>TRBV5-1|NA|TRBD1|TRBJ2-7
CASSSDRGEQYF
TGCGCCAGCAGCTCGGACAGGGGCGAGCAGTACTTC
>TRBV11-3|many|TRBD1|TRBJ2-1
CASSRRQGHNEQFF
TGTGCCAGCAGCAGGAGACAGGGCCACAATGAGCAGTTCTTC
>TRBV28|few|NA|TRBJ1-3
CASSPHLSWGNTIYF
TGTGCCAGCAGCCCCCATCTCTCGTGGGGAAACACCATATATTTT
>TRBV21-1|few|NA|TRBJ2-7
CASRLTSGIYEQYF
TGTGCCAGCAGATTAACTAGCGGGATTTACGAGCAGTACTTC
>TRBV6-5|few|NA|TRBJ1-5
CASRTGSDQPQHF
TGTGCCAGCAGAACAGGGTCGGACCAGCCCCAGCATTTT
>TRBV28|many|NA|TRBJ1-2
CASRARGHGYTF
TGTGCCAGCAGGGCCAGGGGTCATGGCTACACCTTC
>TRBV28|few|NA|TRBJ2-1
CASSFFVLSRNEQFF
TGTGCCAGCAGTTTTTTCGTACTTTCGAGGAATGAGCAGTTCTTC
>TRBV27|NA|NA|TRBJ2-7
CASSLGRAAYEQYF
TGTGCCAGCAGTTTGGGCAGGGCGGCCTACGAGCAGTACTTC
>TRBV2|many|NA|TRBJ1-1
CASRSEVNTEAFF
TGTGCCAGCAGATCAGAAGTGAACACTGAAGCTTTCTTT
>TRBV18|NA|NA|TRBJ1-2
CASSPGSYGYTF
TGTGCCAGCTCGCCCGGCTCCTATGGCTACACCTTC
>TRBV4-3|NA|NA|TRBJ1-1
CASSQEKLRDTEAFF
TGCGCCAGCAGCCAAGAAAAACTTAGGGACACTGAAGCTTTCTTT
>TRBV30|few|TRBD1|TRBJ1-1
CAWSTPTGGLNSEAFF
TGTGCCTGGAGCACTCCCACAGGGGGACTGAATTCTGAAGCTTTCTTT
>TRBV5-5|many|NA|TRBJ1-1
CASSPYGDTEAFF
TGTGCCAGCAGCCCCTACGGGGACACTGAAGCTTTCTTT
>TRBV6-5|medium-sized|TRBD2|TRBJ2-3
CASSSIGSGGKGTDTQYF
TGTGCCAGCAGTTCGATTGGTAGCGGGGGAAAAGGCACAGATACGCAGTATTTT
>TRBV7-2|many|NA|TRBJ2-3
CASGLRPTDTQYF
TGTGCCAGCGGCTTGCGGCCCACAGATACGCAGTATTTT
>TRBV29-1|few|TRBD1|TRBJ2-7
CSAAPQGARDEQYF
TGCAGCGCTGCCCCGCAGGGGGCGCGGGACGAGCAGTACTTC
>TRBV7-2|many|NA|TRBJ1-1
CASSSQGVEAFF
TGTGCCAGCAGTTCCCAGGGAGTTGAAGCTTTCTTT
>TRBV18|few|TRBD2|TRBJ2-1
CASSTSRLAGVDNEQFF
TGTGCCAGCTCAACCTCCAGACTAGCGGGAGTAGACAATGAGCAGTTCTTC
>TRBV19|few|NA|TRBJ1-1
CASAGTRPNTEAFF
TGTGCCAGTGCAGGGACGAGGCCGAACACTGAAGCTTTCTTT
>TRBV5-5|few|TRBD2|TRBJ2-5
CASSLYAGTSIQETQYF
TGTGCCAGCAGTTTGTATGCCGGGACTAGCATACAAGAGACCCAGTACTTC
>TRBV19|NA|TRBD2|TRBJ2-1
CASSTIAGGQTVDEQFF
TGTGCCAGTAGTACTATAGCGGGAGGGCAGACCGTGGATGAGCAGTTCTTC
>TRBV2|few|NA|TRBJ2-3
CASKGTSSTDTQYF
TGTGCCAGCAAAGGCACATCTAGCACAGATACGCAGTATTTT
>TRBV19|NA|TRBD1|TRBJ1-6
CASSWDRDHNSPLHF
TGTGCCAGTAGTTGGGACAGGGACCATAATTCACCCCTCCACTTT
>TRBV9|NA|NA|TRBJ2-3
CASSGPSTDTQYF
TGTGCCAGTAGCGGACCGAGCACAGATACGCAGTATTTT